Detailed here is one TCR beta chain. Assay used: immunoSEQ multiplex PCR; TCRdb lists only in-frame clones, some missing. The table has roughly 45,000 clones, around 86% seen once. Trimming at V came to 4 bases and at J to 1 base, leaving 9 bases not matched to a gene. Looked up from germline, CDR1 is SGHRS and CDR2 is YFSETQ. The CDR3 totals 16 residues. The data belong to a study of blood T cell repertoires in COVID-19. Seattle's cohort entered during active infection and was followed longitudinally. The origin of this receptor is a woman of 80 years or more with COVID-19, enrolled during active disease. J is TRBJ2-5 and V is TRBV5-1, with TRBD2 matching 8 bases. Source material: peripheral blood. The CDR3 is CASSRLLAGIQETQYF. Here the CDR3 DNA reads TGCGCCAGCAGCCGGCTCTTAGCGGGAATCCAAGAGACCCAGTACTTC.